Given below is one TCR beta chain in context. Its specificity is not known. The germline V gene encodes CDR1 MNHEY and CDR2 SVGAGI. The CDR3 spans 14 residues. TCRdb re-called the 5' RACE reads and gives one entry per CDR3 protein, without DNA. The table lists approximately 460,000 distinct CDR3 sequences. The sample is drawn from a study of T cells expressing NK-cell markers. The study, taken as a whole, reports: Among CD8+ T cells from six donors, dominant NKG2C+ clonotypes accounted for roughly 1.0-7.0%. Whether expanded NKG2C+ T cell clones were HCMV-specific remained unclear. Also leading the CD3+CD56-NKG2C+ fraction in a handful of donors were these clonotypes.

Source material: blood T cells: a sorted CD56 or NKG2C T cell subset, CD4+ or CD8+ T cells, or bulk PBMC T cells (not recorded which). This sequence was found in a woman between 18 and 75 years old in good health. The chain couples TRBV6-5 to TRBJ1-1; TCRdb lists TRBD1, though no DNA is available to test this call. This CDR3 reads CASSSPRGDTEAFF.